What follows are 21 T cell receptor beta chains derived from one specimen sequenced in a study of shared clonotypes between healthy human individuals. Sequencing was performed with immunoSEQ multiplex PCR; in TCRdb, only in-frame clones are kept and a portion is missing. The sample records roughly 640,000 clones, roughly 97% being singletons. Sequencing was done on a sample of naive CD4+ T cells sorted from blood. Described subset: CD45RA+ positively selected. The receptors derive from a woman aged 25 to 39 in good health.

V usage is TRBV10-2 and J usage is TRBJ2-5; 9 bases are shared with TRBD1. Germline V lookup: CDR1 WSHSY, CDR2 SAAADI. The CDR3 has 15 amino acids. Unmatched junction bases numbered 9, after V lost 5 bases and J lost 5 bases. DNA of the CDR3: TGCGCCAGCAGTCAACCGGGACAGGGTATGGAGACCCAGTACTTC. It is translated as CASSQPGQGMETQYF.

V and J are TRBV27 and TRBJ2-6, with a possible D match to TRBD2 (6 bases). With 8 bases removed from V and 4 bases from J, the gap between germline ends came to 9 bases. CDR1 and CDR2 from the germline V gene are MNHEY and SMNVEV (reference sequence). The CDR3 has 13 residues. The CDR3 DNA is TGTGCCAGCGGGGGGTCCGGGGCCAACGTCCTGACTTTC. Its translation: CASGGSGANVLTF.

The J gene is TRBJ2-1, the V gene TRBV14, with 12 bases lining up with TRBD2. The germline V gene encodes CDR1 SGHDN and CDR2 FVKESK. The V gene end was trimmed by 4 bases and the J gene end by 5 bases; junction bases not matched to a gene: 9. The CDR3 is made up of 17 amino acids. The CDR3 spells CASSRLAGELWDNEQFF. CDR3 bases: TGTGCCAGCAGCCGACTAGCGGGAGAACTTTGGGACAATGAGCAGTTCTTC. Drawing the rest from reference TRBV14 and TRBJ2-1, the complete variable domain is EAGVTQFPSHSVIEKGQTVTLRCDPISGHDNLYWYRRVMGKEIKFLLHFVKESKQDESGMPNNRFLAERTGGTYSTLKVQPAELEDSGVYFCASSRLAGELWDNEQFFGPGTRLTVL.

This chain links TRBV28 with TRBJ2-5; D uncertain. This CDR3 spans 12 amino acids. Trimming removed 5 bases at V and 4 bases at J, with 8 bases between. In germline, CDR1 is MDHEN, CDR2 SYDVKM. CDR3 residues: CASSPALETQYF. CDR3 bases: TGTGCCAGCAGTCCAGCCTTAGAGACCCAGTACTTC.

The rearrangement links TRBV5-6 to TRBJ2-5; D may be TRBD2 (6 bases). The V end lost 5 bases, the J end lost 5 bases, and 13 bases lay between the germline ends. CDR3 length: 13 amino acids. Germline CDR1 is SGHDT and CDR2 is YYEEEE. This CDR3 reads CASSRREAETQYF. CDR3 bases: TGTGCCAGCAGTCGGAGGGAAGCCGAGACCCAGTACTTC.

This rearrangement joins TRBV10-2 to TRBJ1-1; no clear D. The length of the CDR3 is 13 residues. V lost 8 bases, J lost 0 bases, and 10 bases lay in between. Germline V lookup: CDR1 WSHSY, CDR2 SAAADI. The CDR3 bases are TGCGCCAGCCTTAGGGTGCTGAACACTGAAGCTTTCTTT. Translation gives CASLRVLNTEAFF.

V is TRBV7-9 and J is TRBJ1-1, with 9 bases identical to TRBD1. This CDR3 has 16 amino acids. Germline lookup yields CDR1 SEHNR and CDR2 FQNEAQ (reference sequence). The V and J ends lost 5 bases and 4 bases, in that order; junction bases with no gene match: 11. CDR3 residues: CASSLPRTGAATEAFF. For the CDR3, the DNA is TGTGCCAGCAGCCTCCCGCGGACAGGGGCGGCCACTGAAGCTTTCTTT.

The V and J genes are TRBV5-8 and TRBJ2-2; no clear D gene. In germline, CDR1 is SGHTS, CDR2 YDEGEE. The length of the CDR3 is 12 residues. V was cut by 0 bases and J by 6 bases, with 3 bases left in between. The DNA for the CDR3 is TGTGCCAGCAGCTTGGAAGCCGGGGAGCTGTTTTTT. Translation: CASSLEAGELFF.

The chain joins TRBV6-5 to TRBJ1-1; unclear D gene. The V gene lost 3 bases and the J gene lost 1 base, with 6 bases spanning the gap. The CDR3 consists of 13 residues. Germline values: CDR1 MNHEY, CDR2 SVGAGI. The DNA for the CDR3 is TGTGCCAGCAGTTATGGCACGAACACTGAAGCTTTCTTT. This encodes CASSYGTNTEAFF.

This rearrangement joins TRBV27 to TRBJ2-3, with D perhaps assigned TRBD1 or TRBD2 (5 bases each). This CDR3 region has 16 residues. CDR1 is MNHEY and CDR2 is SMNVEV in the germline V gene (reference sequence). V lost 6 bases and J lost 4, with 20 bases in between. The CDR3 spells CASRGWGSGFADTQYF. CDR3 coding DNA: TGTGCCAGCAGGGGGTGGGGGTCAGGGTTTGCAGATACGCAGTATTTT.

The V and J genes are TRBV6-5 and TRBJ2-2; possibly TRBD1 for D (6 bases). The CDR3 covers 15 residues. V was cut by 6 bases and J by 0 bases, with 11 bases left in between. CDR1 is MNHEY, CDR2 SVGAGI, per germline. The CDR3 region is CASRNDRSNTGELFF. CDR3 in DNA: TGTGCCAGCAGAAACGACAGGTCGAACACCGGGGAGCTGTTTTTT.

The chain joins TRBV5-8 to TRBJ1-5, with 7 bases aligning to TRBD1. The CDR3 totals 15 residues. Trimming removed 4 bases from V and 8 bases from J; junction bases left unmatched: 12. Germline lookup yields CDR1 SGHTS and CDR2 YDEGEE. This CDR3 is CASSGGQILKEPQHF. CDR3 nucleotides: TGTGCCAGCAGCGGGGGACAGATCCTCAAGGAGCCCCAGCATTTT.

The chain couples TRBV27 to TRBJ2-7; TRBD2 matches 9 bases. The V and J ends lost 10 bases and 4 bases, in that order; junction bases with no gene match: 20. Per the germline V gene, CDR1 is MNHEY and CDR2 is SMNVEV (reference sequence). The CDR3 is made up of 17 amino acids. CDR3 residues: CATTRVVAGDLVYEQYF. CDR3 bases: TGTGCCACCACCCGGGTGGTAGCGGGAGATCTGGTGTACGAGCAGTACTTC.

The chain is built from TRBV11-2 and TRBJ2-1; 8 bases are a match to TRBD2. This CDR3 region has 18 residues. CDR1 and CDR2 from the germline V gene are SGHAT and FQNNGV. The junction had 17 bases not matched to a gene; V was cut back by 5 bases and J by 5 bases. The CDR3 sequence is CASSRIKSSTSGNNEQFF. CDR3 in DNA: TGTGCCAGCAGCCGGATTAAATCTTCCACTAGCGGAAACAATGAGCAGTTCTTC. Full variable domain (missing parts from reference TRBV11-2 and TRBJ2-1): EAGVAQSPRYKIIEKRQSVAFWCNPISGHATLYWYQQILGQGPKLLIQFQNNGVVDDSQLPKDRFSAERLKGVDSTLKIQPAKLEDSAVYLCASSRIKSSTSGNNEQFFGPGTRLTVL.

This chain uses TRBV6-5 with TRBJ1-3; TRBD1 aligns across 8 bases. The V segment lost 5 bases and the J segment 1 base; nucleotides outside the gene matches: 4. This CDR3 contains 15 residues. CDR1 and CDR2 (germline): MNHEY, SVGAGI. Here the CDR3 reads CASSTDRVSGNTIYF. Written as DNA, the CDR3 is TGTGCCAGCAGTACGGACAGGGTTTCTGGAAACACCATATATTTT.

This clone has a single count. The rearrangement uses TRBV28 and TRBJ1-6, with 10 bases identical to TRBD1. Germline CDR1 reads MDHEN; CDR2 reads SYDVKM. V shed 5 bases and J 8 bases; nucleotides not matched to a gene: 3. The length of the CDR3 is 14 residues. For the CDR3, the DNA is TGTGCCAGCAGTCCCGGGACAGGGGATTCACCCCTCCACTTT. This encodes CASSPGTGDSPLHF.

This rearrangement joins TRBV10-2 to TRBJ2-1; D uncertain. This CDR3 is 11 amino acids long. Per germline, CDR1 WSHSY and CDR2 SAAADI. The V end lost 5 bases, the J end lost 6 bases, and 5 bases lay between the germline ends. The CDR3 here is CASSKANEQFF. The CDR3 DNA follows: TGCGCCAGCAGTAAGGCCAATGAGCAGTTCTTC.

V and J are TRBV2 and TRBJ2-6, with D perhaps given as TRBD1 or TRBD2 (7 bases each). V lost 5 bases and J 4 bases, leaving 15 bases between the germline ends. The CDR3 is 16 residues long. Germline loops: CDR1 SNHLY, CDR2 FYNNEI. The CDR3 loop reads CASSRQGGTGANVLTF. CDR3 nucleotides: TGTGCCAGCAGTCGACAGGGAGGGACCGGGGCCAACGTCCTGACTTTC. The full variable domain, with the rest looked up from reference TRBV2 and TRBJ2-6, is EPEVTQTPSHQVTQMGQEVILRCVPISNHLYFYWYRQILGQKVEFLVSFYNNEISEKSEIFDDQFSVERPDGSNFTLKIRSTKLEDSAMYFCASSRQGGTGANVLTFGAGSRLTVL.

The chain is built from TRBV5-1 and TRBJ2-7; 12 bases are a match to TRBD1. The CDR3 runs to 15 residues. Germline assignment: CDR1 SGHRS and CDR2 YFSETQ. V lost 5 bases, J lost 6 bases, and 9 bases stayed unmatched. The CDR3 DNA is TGCGCCAGCAGTTTAGCCGGGACAGGGGGCTTCGAGCAGTACTTC. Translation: CASSLAGTGGFEQYF.

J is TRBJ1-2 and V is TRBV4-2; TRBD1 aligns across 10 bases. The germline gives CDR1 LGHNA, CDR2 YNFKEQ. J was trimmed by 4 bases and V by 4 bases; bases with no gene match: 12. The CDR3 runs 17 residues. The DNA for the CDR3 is TGTGCCAGCAGCCCCCACACGACAGGGGGCCTTTTCTATGGCTACACCTTC. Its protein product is CASSPHTTGGLFYGYTF.

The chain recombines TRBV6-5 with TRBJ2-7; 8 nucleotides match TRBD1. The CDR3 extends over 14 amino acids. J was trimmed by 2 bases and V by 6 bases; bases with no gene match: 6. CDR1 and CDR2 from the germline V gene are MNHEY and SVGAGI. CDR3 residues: CASRGQGQTYEQYF. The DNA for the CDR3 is TGTGCCAGCAGAGGACAGGGCCAGACCTACGAGCAGTACTTC.